The next 29 T cell receptor beta chains were all read from a single sample in a study of blood T cell repertoires in COVID-19 (dated by TCRdb to between 2020 and 2021). Library method: the immunoSEQ multiplex PCR assay. TCRdb provides this immuneACCESS table in a form limited to in-frame rearrangements. Some clones are lacking; in checked studies, under half of them reflect an unresolved V gene, and why the rest are absent is not known. The sample records under 85,000 clones, 70% to 85% of which are singletons. The top ten hold 10% to 15% of the sample. Material: peripheral blood. The receptors were sampled from a man aged 45-60 years with COVID-19, enrolled during active disease.

The V and J genes are TRBV18 and TRBJ2-1; TRBD2 is a possible D gene (6 bases). Germline V gene sequence: CDR1 KGHSH, CDR2 LQKENI. Trimming cost V 2 bases and J 0 bases, with 11 bases left between them. The length of the CDR3 is 16 residues. For the CDR3, the DNA is TGTGCCAGCTCACCAGCGGCGGGAAGCTCCTACAATGAGCAGTTCTTC. Translated, it gives CASSPAAGSSYNEQFF.

The chain uses TRBV11-2 and TRBJ2-7, with TRBD1 matching 9 bases. The V segment lost 2 bases and the J segment 5 bases; nucleotides outside the gene matches: 1. The germline V gene has CDR1 SGHAT and CDR2 FQNNGV. This CDR3 contains 13 residues. CDR3 amino acids: CASSLTGGDEQYF. Written as DNA, the CDR3 is TGTGCCAGCAGCTTAACAGGGGGCGACGAGCAGTACTTC.

Here the CDR3 DNA reads TGTGCCAGCAGCCTGCGACAGGGAAGCACCGGGGAGCTGTTTTTT. The encoded protein is CASSLRQGSTGELFF. The chain uses TRBV11-2 and TRBJ2-2, with 7 nucleotides matching TRBD1. The CDR3 loop spans 15 amino acids. Germline values: CDR1 SGHAT, CDR2 FQNNGV. V dropped 5 bases and J dropped 4; count of bases not matched to a gene: 7.

The table lists this clone with a few counts. The chain is built from TRBV5-1 and TRBJ2-2; D is possibly TRBD1 (6 bases). Trimming took off 2 bases at V and 5 bases at J, with 13 bases between the two ends. This CDR3 spans 15 amino acids. Germline CDR1 is SGHRS and CDR2 is YFSETQ. CDR3 sequence reads: CASSFDRPSTGELFF. The CDR3 region has the DNA TGCGCCAGCAGCTTCGACAGGCCAAGTACCGGGGAGCTGTTTTTT. Complete variable domain (other parts from reference TRBV5-1 and TRBJ2-2): KAGVTQTPRYLIKTRGQQVTLSCSPISGHRSVSWYQQTPGQGLQFLFEYFSETQRNKGNFPGRFSGRQFSNSRSEMNVSTLELGDSALYLCASSFDRPSTGELFFGEGSRLTVL.

This chain joins TRBV5-1 and TRBJ2-3; 12 nucleotides align to TRBD2. The J segment lost 0 bases and the V segment lost 4 bases, leaving 6 bases of the junction unmatched. CDR1 and CDR2 from the germline V gene are SGHRS and YFSETQ. This CDR3 comprises 17 residues. The CDR3 bases are TGCGCCAGCAGCAGACGGACTAGCGGGACTAGCACAGATACGCAGTATTTT. Its translation: CASSRRTSGTSTDTQYF. The whole variable domain, filled in from reference TRBV5-1 and TRBJ2-3, reads KAGVTQTPRYLIKTRGQQVTLSCSPISGHRSVSWYQQTPGQGLQFLFEYFSETQRNKGNFPGRFSGRQFSNSRSEMNVSTLELGDSALYLCASSRRTSGTSTDTQYFGPGTRLTVL.

The chain couples TRBV12-3 or TRBV12-4 to TRBJ2-7; D uncertain. Trimming cost V 7 bases and J 3 bases, with 10 bases left between them. The CDR3 sequence is 12 residues long. Written as DNA, the CDR3 is TGTGCCAGCACCTCTTCCGTCTACGAGCAGTACTTC. It codes for CASTSSVYEQYF.

With respect to this clone: No DNA is shown, since the ends of the CDR3 on it are uncertain; the CDR3 is the one TCRdb lists. The chain recombines TRBV28 with TRBJ2-5; TRBD1 is taken as the D call from the table, unchecked against the DNA. Germline CDR1 is MDHEN and CDR2 is SYDVKM. The CDR3 numbers 16 amino acids, ends counted. The CDR3 protein is CASSSSGTGTSETQYF.

The chain uses TRBV7-9 and TRBJ2-1; TRBD1 matches at 7 bases. Germline V lookup: CDR1 SEHNR, CDR2 FQNEAQ (reference sequence). The CDR3 runs to 15 residues. With 1 base clipped from V and 4 bases from J, the junction kept 4 bases outside the gene matches. CDR3 residues: CASSLDRDRYNEQFF. CDR3 nucleotides: TGTGCCAGCAGCTTAGACCGGGACAGATACAATGAGCAGTTCTTC.

The chain is built from TRBV10-3 and TRBJ2-7, with a tentative D call TRBD2 (7 bases). This CDR3 region has 12 residues. Germline-derived CDR1 and CDR2 are ENHRY and SYGVKD. V lost 3 bases and J 11 bases, leaving 14 bases between the germline ends. CDR3: CAISDVAGAKYF. DNA for the CDR3: TGTGCCATCAGTGATGTGGCGGGGGCGAAGTACTTC.

V gene TRBV18 combines with J gene TRBJ1-2; 10 nucleotides match TRBD1. Germline V lookup: CDR1 KGHSH, CDR2 LQKENI. The CDR3 totals 15 residues. Trimming removed 6 bases from V and 7 bases from J; junction bases left unmatched: 11. CDR3 coding DNA: TGTGCCAGCTCTCCCTTGGACAGGGGGGACCGTGGCTACACCTTC. It is translated as CASSPLDRGDRGYTF. The full variable domain, in which reference TRBV18 and TRBJ1-2 provide the parts outside the CDR3, is NAGVMQNPRHLVRRRGQEARLRCSPMKGHSHVYWYRQLPEEGLKFMVYLQKENIIDESGMPKERFSAEFPKEGPSILRIQQVVRGDSAAYFCASSPLDRGDRGYTFGSGTRLTVV.

This clone turned up a few times. The J gene is TRBJ2-3, the V gene TRBV6-5; TRBD1 is a possible D gene (5 bases). The CDR3 is made up of 12 amino acids. V was cut by 9 bases and J by 5 bases, with 12 bases left in between. Germline CDR1 reads MNHEY; CDR2 reads SVGAGI. This chain's CDR3 is CASDRGIDTQYF. The DNA for the CDR3 is TGTGCCAGTGATAGGGGCATAGATACGCAGTATTTT.

V usage is TRBV6-5 and J usage is TRBJ1-6, with D possibly matching TRBD1 (5 bases). V lost 6 bases and J 9 bases, leaving 18 bases between the germline ends. Germline CDR1 MNHEY, CDR2 SVGAGI. This CDR3 has 15 residues. The CDR3 sequence is CASSPQGLSGSPLHF. In DNA form, the CDR3 reads TGTGCCAGCAGCCCCCAGGGTCTATCCGGTTCACCCCTCCACTTT.

The rearrangement links TRBV5-4 to TRBJ2-5, with 8 bases identical to TRBD2. V lost 2 bases and J lost 2; bases outside the gene matches: 5. CDR3 length: 15 residues. From germline, CDR1 is SGHNT and CDR2 YYREEE (reference sequence). Here the CDR3 DNA reads TGTGCCAGCAGCTTTTTACTAGCGGATCAAGAGACCCAGTACTTC. It yields the protein CASSFLLADQETQYF.

The chain joins TRBV28 to TRBJ2-5; maybe TRBD2 (5 bases). This CDR3 comprises 15 residues. The germline gives CDR1 MDHEN, CDR2 SYDVKM. With 2 bases removed from V and 4 bases from J, the gap between germline ends came to 14 bases. CDR3 sequence: CASSLRARRGETQYF. CDR3 coding DNA: TGTGCCAGCAGTTTAAGGGCTCGTCGGGGAGAGACCCAGTACTTC. The full variable domain, rest sourced from reference TRBV28 and TRBJ2-5, is DVKVTQSSRYLVKRTGEKVFLECVQDMDHENMFWYRQDPGLGLRLIYFSYDVKMKEKGDIPEGYSVSREKKERFSLILESASTNQTSMYLCASSLRARRGETQYFGPGTRLLVL.

The chain is built from TRBV7-2 and TRBJ1-4; 11 bases are shared with TRBD1. The junction had 6 bases not matched to a gene; V was cut back by 2 bases and J by 13 bases. Germline V lookup: CDR1 SGHTA, CDR2 FQGNSA. This CDR3 contains 14 residues. CDR3 amino acids: CASSLRDRGSGLFF. CDR3 in DNA: TGTGCCAGCAGCTTACGGGACAGGGGGTCCGGACTGTTTTTT.

The DNA of the CDR3 is TGTGCCAGCAGCTCAGGTTTTAGCTACGAGCAGTACTTC. Protein: CASSSGFSYEQYF. The chain combines TRBV6-5 with TRBJ2-7, with D unclear. Germline V gene data show CDR1 as MNHEY and CDR2 as SVGAGI. The V gene lost 6 bases and the J gene lost 3 bases, with 12 bases spanning the gap. This CDR3 has 13 amino acids.

The gene calls are TRBV5-1 and TRBJ1-1; D unresolved. This CDR3 comprises 15 residues. Germline CDR1 SGHRS, CDR2 YFSETQ. With 4 bases removed from V and 0 bases from J, the gap between germline ends came to 13 bases. The CDR3 DNA reads as TGCGCCAGCAGCCTGGGGAGTTACATGAACACTGAAGCTTTCTTT. Protein product: CASSLGSYMNTEAFF.

DNA of the CDR3: TGTGCCAGCAGCTTAGTTTTGTCAGGGGGTGAAGCTTTCTTT. Amino acids: CASSLVLSGGEAFF. V gene TRBV7-9 combines with J gene TRBJ1-1; 7 bases fit TRBD1. CDR1 SEHNR and CDR2 FQNEAQ come from the germline V gene (reference sequence). The CDR3 is 14 residues long. V gave up 1 base and J gave up 7 bases; unmatched junction bases: 6.

With regard to this clone: At one end, the junction sequence differs from germline, possibly due to a read error. The V and J genes are TRBV2 and TRBJ1-1, with D unclear. This CDR3 comprises 11 residues. Germline CDR1 and CDR2: SNHLY and FYNNEI. The CDR3: CASSEFREVFF. CDR3 in DNA: TGTGCCAGCAGTGAATTTCGGGAAGTTTTCTTT.

The gene calls are TRBV6-2 or TRBV6-3 and TRBJ2-7, with TRBD2 matching 8 bases. The CDR3 length is 18 residues. Trimming removed 7 bases from V and 2 bases from J; junction bases left unmatched: 19. Looked up from germline, CDR1 is MNHEY and CDR2 is SVGEGT. The CDR3 region has the DNA TGTGCCAGCACCCCCGGCCTGGGACTAGGGGGACCGACCTACGAGCAGTACTTC. As protein: CASTPGLGLGGPTYEQYF.

This clone has just a few counts. The chain employs TRBV6-5 and TRBJ2-7; TRBD2 matches at 9 bases. The V and J ends lost 4 bases and 7 bases, in that order; junction bases with no gene match: 11. Germline values: CDR1 MNHEY, CDR2 SVGAGI. The CDR3 loop spans 15 amino acids. The CDR3 nucleotides read TGTGCCAGCAGTTCAAGCGGGGGGCGTCGTCGGGAGCAGTACTTC. Protein: CASSSSGGRRREQYF.

This clone was counted once. The rearrangement uses TRBV6-2 or TRBV6-3 and TRBJ2-7; D remains unclear. The V end lost 2 bases, the J end lost 3 bases, and 5 bases lay between the germline ends. The germline gives CDR1 MNHEY, CDR2 SVGEGT. CDR3 length: 12 residues. Here the CDR3 DNA reads TGTGCCAGCAGTTACGAGGTCTACGAGCAGTACTTC. This codes for CASSYEVYEQYF.

This chain joins TRBV10-1 and TRBJ2-5, with TRBD1 matching over 11 bases. The V gene end was trimmed by 6 bases and the J gene end by 9 bases; junction bases not matched to a gene: 6. The CDR3 is 13 amino acids. Germline assignment: CDR1 WNHNN and CDR2 SYGVQD (reference sequence). The CDR3 bases are TGCGCCAGCAGCCCGAGGACAGGGGGCGCCCAGTACTTC. Encoded protein: CASSPRTGGAQYF.

This chain connects TRBV6-5 to TRBJ2-7, with 9 bases lining up with TRBD1. The CDR3 runs to 14 residues. The germline CDR1 and CDR2 sequences are MNHEY and SVGAGI. The J segment lost 2 bases and the V segment lost 6 bases, leaving 5 bases of the junction unmatched. CDR3 bases: TGTGCCAGCAGCTTCCGGGACAGGGCCTACGAGCAGTACTTC. Its translation is CASSFRDRAYEQYF.

This chain connects TRBV7-2 to TRBJ1-3, with D possibly TRBD1 on 6 matching bases. V dropped 5 bases and J dropped 2 bases, with 19 bases sitting between them. This CDR3 contains 17 residues. Germline CDR1 and CDR2: SGHTA and FQGNSA. For the CDR3, the DNA is TGTGCCAGCAGCACCCGGGGGGGGCGAATAGCTGGAAACACCATATATTTT. This encodes CASSTRGGRIAGNTIYF.

This sequence joins TRBV27 and TRBJ2-2, with D perhaps matching TRBD1 (6 bases). The CDR3 sequence is 17 residues long. Trimming left V 5 bases short and J 6 bases short, with 22 bases between. In germline, CDR1 is MNHEY, CDR2 SMNVEV (reference sequence). The CDR3 here is CASSIPVSLGAPGELFF. The CDR3 nucleotides read TGTGCCAGCAGTATCCCCGTGAGTTTGGGGGCCCCCGGGGAGCTGTTTTTT.

This clone was observed a single time. V gene TRBV7-3 combines with J gene TRBJ2-2; TRBD2 matches 13 bases. The CDR3 length is 18 residues. V trimming: 2 bases; J trimming: 1 base; junction bases outside the gene matches: 4. Germline V gene sequence: CDR1 SGHTA, CDR2 FQGTGA. The CDR3 protein is CASSLGTSGDLNTGELFF. DNA of the CDR3: TGTGCCAGCAGCTTAGGGACTAGCGGGGATCTGAACACCGGGGAGCTGTTTTTT.

This clone turned up a few times. The chain uses TRBV18 and TRBJ1-1; 9 positions match TRBD1. There are 17 residues in the CDR3. Germline values: CDR1 KGHSH, CDR2 LQKENI. J gave up 4 bases and V 2 bases, and 11 bases lay outside the gene matches. CDR3 protein: CASSPGTGLGWGTEAFF. As DNA, the CDR3 is TGTGCCAGCTCACCAGGGACAGGGCTGGGGTGGGGCACTGAAGCTTTCTTT.

Only one count was recorded for this clone. The chain recombines TRBV5-1 with TRBJ1-2, with TRBD1 matching 7 bases. V trimming: 0 bases; J trimming: 5 bases; junction bases outside the gene matches: 4. Germline V CDR1 and CDR2: SGHRS, YFSETQ. The CDR3 is 14 residues long. The CDR3 spells CASSLVGTDYGYTF. The CDR3 nucleotides read TGCGCCAGCAGCTTGGTGGGGACAGATTATGGCTACACCTTC.